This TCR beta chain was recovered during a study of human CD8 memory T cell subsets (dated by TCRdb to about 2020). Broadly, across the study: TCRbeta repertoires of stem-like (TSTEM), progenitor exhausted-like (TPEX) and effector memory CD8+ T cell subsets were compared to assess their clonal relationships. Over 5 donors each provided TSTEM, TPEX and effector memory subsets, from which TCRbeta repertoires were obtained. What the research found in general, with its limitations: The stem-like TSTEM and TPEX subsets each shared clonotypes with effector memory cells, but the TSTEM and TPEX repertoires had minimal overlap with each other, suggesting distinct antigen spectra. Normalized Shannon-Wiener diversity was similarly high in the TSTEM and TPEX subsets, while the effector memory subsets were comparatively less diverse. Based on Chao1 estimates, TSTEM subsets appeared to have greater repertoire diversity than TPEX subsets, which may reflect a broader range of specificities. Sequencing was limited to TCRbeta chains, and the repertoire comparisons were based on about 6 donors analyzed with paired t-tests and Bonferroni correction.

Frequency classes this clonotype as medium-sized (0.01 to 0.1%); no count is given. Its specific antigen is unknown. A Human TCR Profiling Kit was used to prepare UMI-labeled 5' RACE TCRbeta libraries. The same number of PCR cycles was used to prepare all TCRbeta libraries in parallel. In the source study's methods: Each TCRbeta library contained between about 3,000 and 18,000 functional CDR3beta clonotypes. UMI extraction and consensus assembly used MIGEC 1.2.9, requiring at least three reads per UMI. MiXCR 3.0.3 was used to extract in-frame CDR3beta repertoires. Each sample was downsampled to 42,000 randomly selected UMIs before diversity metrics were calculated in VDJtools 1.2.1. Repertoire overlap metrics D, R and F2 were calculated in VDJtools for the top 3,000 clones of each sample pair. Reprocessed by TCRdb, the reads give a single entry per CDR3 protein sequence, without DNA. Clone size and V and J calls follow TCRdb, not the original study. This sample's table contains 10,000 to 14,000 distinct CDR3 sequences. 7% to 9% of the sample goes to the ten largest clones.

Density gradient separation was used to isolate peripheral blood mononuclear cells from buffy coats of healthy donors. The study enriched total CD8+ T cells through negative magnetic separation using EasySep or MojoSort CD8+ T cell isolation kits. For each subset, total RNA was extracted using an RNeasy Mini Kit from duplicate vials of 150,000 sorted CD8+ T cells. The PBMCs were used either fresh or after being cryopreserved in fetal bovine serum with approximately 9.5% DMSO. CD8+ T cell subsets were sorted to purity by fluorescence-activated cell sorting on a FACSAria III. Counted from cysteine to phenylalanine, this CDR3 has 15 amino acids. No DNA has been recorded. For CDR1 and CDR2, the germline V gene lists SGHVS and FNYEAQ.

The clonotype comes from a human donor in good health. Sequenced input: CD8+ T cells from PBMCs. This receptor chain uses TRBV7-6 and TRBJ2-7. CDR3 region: CASSLASGGYYEQYF.